This T cell receptor (beta chain) was recorded in a study of prognosis after radiotherapy for stage I lung cancer. The genomic DNA TCR beta CDR3 region underwent two rounds of multiplex PCR. First-round PCR used primers specific to each TRBV and TRBJ gene. TCRdb re-derived calls from the multiplex PCR reads in MiXCR, one entry per CDR3 protein. The data contain around 20,000 distinct CDR3 sequences, 45% to 70% of them singletons. Peripheral blood samples of roughly 6 milliliters were drawn at each of two time points. The CDR3 contains 12 residues. The ends were cut back, 2 bases at V and 5 bases at J, with 6 bases in the middle. Germline CDR1 and CDR2: MDHEN and SYDVKM. This clonotype has at least ten counts.

V and J are TRBV28 and TRBJ1-2; D is uncertain. Sequenced material: PBMCs, taken before or after stereotactic body radiation therapy (not recorded which). The TCR was taken from a donor aged 50 or older with non-small cell lung cancer. The CDR3 sequence: CASSLRVYGYTF. The CDR3, as DNA: TGTGCCAGCAGTTTAAGAGTATATGGCTACACCTTC.